Below, 3 T cell receptor beta chains from the same sample are listed, as sequenced in a study of blood T cell repertoires in COVID-19. Here immunoSEQ multiplex PCR was the method, and the copy in TCRdb shows in-frame clones only, minus some. The sample gives 450,000 or so clones, 70% to 90% of which show up once; 0.7% to 0.85% is in the top ten. The material sequenced was peripheral blood. Source of these receptors: a man aged 18 to 30 with COVID-19, enrolled during active disease.

The chain combines TRBV24-1 with TRBJ2-3, with 8 bases aligning to TRBD2. J gave up 2 bases and V 9 bases, and 6 bases lay outside the gene matches. In germline, CDR1 is KGHDR, CDR2 SFDVKD. CDR3 length: 14 amino acids. CDR3 sequence (DNA): TGTGCCACCGGGGCGGGAGGTAACACAGATACGCAGTATTTT. Translation gives CATGAGGNTDTQYF.

This chain uses TRBV6-5 with TRBJ1-4, with 9 bases matching TRBD1. The CDR3 totals 16 residues. After removal of 4 bases from V and 8 bases from J, the junction contained 11 bases not matched to a gene. Germline CDR1 reads MNHEY; CDR2 reads SVGAGI. For the CDR3, the DNA is TGTGCCAGCAGTTCTCTCTCCGGGACAGGGCTGGAAAAACTGTTTTTT. Translation: CASSSLSGTGLEKLFF.

J is TRBJ2-7 and V is TRBV5-5; tentatively, D is TRBD2 (6 bases). The CDR3 length is 19 residues. Trimming removed 0 bases at V and 3 bases at J, with 25 bases between. Per germline, CDR1 SGHKS and CDR2 YYEKEE (reference sequence). This CDR3 reads CASSLEVWKAGTLNYEQYF. As DNA, the CDR3 is TGTGCCAGCAGCTTGGAGGTTTGGAAAGCCGGGACTCTAAACTACGAGCAGTACTTC.